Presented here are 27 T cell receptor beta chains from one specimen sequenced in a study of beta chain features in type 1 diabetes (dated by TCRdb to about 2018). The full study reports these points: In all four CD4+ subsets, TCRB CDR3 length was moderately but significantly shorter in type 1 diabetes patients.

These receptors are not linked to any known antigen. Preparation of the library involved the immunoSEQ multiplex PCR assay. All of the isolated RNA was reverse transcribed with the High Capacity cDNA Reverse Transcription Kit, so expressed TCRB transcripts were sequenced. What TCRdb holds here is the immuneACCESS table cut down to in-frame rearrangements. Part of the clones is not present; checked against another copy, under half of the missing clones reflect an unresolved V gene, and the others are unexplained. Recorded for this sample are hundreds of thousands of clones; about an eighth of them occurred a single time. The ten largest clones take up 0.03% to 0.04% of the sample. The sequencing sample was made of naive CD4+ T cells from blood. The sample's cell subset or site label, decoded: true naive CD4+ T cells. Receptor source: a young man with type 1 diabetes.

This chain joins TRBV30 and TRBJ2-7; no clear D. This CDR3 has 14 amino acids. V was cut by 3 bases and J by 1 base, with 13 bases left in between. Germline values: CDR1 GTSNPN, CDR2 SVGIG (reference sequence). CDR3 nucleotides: TGTGCCTGGAGACGACAACCTGAATCCTACGAGCAGTACTTC. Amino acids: CAWRRQPESYEQYF.

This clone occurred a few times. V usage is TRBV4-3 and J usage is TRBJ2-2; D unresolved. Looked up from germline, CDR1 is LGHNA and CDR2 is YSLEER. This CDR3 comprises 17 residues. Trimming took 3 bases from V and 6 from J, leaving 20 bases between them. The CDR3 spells CASSHRPVIQWAGELFF. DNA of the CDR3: TGCGCCAGCAGCCACCGCCCGGTCATTCAATGGGCCGGGGAGCTGTTTTTT.

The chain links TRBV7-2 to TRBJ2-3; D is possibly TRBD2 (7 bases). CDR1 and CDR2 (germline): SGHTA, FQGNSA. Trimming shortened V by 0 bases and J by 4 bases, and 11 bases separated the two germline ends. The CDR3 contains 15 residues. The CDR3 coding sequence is TGTGCCAGCAGCTTAGCGGGGGGGCCCGCAGATACGCAGTATTTT. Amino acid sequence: CASSLAGGPADTQYF.

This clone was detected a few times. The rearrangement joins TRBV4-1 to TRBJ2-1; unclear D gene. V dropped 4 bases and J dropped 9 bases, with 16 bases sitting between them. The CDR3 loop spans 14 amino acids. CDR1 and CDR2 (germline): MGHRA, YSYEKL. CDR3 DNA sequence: TGCGCCAGCAGCCCCGCCCCCGGGTTCGTTGAGCAGTTCTTC. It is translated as CASSPAPGFVEQFF.

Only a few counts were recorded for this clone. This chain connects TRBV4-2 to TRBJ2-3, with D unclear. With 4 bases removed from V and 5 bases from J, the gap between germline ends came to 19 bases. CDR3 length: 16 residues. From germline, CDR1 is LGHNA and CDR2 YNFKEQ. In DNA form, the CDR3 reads TGTGCCAGCAGCCGCAACCCTGGTGAGGTTGGAGATACGCAGTATTTT. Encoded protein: CASSRNPGEVGDTQYF.

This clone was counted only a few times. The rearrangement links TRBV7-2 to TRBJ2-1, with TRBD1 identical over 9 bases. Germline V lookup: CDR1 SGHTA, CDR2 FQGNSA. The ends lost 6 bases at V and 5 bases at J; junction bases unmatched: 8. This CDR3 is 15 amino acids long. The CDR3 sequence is CASRAGQGRNNEQFF. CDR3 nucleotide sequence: TGTGCCAGCAGGGCGGGACAGGGAAGGAACAATGAGCAGTTCTTC.

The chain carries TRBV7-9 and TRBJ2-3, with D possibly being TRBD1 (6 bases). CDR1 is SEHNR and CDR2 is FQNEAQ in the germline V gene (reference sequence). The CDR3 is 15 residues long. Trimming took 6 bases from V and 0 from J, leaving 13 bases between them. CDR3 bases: TGTGCCAGCAGGTTCCAGGGGATTAGCACAGATACGCAGTATTTT. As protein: CASRFQGISTDTQYF.

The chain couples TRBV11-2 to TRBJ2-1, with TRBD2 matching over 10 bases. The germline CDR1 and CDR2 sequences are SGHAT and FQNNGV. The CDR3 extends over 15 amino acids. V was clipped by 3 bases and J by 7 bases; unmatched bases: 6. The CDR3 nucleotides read TGTGCCAGCAGCTTGCTAGCGGGAGCAGCTAATGAGCAGTTCTTC. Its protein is CASSLLAGAANEQFF. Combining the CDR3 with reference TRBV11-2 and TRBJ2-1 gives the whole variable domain EAGVAQSPRYKIIEKRQSVAFWCNPISGHATLYWYQQILGQGPKLLIQFQNNGVVDDSQLPKDRFSAERLKGVDSTLKIQPAKLEDSAVYLCASSLLAGAANEQFFGPGTRLTVL.

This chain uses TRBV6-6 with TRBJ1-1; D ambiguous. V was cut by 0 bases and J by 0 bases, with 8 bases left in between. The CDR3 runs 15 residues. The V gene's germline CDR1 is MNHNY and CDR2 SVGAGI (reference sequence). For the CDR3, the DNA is TGTGCCAGCAGTTACTCGAAAGCAGTGAACACTGAAGCTTTCTTT. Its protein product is CASSYSKAVNTEAFF.

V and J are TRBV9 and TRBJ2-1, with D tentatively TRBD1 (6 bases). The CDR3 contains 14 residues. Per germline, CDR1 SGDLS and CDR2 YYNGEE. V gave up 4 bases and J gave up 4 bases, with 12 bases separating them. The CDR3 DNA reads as TGTGCCAGCAGCATTGGGGGCGGGTACAATGAGCAGTTCTTC. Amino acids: CASSIGGGYNEQFF.

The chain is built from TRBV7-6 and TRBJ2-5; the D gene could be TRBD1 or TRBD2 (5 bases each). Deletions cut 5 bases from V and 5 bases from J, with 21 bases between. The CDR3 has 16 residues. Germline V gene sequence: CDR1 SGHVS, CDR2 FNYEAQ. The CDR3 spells CASSIGGQGYGETQYF. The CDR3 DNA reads TGTGCCAGCAGCATAGGAGGTCAGGGATATGGGGAGACCCAGTACTTC.

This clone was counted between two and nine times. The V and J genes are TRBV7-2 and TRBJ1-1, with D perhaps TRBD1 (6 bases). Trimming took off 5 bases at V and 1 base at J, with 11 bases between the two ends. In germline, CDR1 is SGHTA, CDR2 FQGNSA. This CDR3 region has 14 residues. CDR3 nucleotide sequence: TGTGCCAGCAGCATGGGACACCAGAACACTGAAGCTTTCTTT. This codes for CASSMGHQNTEAFF.

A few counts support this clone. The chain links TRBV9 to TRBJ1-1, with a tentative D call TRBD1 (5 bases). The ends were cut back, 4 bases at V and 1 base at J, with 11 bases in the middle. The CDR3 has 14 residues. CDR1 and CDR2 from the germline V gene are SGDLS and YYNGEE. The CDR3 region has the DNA TGTGCCAGCAGCTCCGGGACGGAGAACACTGAAGCTTTCTTT. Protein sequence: CASSSGTENTEAFF. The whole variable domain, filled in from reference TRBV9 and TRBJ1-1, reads DSGVTQTPKHLITATGQRVTLRCSPRSGDLSVYWYQQSLDQGLQFLIQYYNGEERAKGNILERFSAQQFPDLHSELNLSSLELGDSALYFCASSSGTENTEAFFGQGTRLTVV.

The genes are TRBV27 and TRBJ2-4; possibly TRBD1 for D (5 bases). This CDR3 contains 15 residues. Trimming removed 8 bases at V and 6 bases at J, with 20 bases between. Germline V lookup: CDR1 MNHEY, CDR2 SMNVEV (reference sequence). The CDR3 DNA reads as TGTGCCAGCCGGCCAGGGAAGGATCTCAGAAACATTCAGTACTTC. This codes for CASRPGKDLRNIQYF.

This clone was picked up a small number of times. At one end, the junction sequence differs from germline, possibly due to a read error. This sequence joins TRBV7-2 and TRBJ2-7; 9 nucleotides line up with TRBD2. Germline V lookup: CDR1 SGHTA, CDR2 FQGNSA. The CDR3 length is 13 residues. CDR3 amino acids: CASRLAGEREQYF. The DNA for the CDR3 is TGTGCCAGCAGGTTAGCGGGAGAACGCGAGCAGTACTTC.

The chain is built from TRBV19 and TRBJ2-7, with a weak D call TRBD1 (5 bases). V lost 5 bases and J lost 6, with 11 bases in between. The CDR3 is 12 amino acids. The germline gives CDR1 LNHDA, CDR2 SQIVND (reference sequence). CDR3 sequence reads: CASSLRVGEQYF. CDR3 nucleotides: TGTGCCAGTAGTCTCAGGGTGGGCGAGCAGTACTTC.

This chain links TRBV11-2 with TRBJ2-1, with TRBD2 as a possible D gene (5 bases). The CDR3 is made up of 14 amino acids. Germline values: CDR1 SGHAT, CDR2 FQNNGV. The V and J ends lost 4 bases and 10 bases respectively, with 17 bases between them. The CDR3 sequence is CASSSSTNLPEQFF. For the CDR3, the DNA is TGTGCCAGCAGCTCATCGACTAACCTCCCCGAGCAGTTCTTC.

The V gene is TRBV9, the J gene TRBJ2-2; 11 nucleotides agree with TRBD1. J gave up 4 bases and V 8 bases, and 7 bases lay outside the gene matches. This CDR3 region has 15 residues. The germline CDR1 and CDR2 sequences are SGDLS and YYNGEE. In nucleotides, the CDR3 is TGTGCCAGTCGAGGCGGGACAGGGGGCACCGGGGAGCTGTTTTTT. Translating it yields CASRGGTGGTGELFF.

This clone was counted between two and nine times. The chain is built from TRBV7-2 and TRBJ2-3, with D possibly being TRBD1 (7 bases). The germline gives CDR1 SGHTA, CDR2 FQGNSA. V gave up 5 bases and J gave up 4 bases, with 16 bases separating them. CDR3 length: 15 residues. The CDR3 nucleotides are TGTGCCAGCAGCCTCGGGGGACAGAGCGCAGATACGCAGTATTTT. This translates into CASSLGGQSADTQYF.

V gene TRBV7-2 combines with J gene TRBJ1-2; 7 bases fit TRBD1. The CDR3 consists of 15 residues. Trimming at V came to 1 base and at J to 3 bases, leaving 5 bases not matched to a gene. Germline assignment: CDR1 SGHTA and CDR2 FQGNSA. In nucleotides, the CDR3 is TGTGCCAGCAGCTTAGTAGGCGGACAGGACTATGGCTACACCTTC. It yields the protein CASSLVGGQDYGYTF.

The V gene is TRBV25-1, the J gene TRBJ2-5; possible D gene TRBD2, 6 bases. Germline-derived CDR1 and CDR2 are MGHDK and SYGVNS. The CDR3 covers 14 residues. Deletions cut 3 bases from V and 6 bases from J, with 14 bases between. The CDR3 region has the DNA TGTGCCAGCAGTGACTGGGAGGTAATGAAGACCCAGTACTTC. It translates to CASSDWEVMKTQYF.

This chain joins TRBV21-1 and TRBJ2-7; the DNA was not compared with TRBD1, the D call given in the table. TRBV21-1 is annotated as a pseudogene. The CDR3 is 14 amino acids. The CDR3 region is CASSNRQGINEQYF. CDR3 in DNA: TGTGCCAGCAGCAATAGGCAGGGCATCAACGAGCAGTACTTC.

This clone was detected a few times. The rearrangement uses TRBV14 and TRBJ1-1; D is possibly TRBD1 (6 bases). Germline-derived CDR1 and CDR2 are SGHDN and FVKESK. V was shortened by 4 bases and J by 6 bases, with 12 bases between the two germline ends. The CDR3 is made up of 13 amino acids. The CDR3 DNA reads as TGTGCCAGCAGCCGTCAGGGGATTGCTGAAGCTTTCTTT. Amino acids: CASSRQGIAEAFF.

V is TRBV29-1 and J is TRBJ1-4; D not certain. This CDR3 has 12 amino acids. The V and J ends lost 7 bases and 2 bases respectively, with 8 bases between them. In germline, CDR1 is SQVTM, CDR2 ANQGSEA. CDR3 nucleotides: TGCAGCGCCGTAGGGACTAATGAAAAACTGTTTTTT. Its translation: CSAVGTNEKLFF.

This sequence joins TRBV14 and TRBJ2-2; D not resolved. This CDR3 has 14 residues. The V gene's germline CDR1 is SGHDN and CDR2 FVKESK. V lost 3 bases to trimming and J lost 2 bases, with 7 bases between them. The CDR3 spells CASSHVVNTGELFF. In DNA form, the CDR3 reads TGTGCCAGCAGCCATGTAGTTAACACCGGGGAGCTGTTTTTT.

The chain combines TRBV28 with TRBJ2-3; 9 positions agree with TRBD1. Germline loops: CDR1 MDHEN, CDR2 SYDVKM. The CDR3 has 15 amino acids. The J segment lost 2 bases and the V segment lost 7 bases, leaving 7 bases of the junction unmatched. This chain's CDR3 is CASTRGDRDTDTQYF. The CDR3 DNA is TGTGCCAGCACTCGTGGGGACAGGGACACAGATACGCAGTATTTT.

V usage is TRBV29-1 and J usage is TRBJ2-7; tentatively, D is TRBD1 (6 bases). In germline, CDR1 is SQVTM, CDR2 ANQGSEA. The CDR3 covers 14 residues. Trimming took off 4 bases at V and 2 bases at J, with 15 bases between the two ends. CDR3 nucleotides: TGCAGCGTTGTACCCAGGGGTGGTACCTACGAGCAGTACTTC. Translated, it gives CSVVPRGGTYEQYF.